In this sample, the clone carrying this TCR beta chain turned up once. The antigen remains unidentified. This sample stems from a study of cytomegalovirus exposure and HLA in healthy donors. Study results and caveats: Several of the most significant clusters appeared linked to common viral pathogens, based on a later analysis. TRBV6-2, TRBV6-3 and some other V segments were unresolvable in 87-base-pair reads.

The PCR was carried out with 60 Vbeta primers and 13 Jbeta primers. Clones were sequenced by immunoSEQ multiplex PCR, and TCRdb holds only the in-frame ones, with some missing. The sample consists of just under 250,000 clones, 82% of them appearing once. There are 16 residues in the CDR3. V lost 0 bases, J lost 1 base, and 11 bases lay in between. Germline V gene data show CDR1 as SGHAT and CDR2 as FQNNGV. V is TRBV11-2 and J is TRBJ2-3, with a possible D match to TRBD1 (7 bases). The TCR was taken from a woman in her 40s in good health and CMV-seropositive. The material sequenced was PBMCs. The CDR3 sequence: CASSLEDRRGTDTQYF. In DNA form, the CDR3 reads TGTGCCAGCAGCTTAGAGGACAGGAGGGGCACAGATACGCAGTATTTT.